Each of the 20 T cell receptor beta chains below was sequenced from the same sample in a study of cytomegalovirus exposure and HLA in healthy donors. It was with 60 Vbeta and 13 Jbeta primers that the PCR ran. Repertoires were generated with immunoSEQ multiplex PCR, while TCRdb's copy carries only in-frame clones and drops some. Recorded here are approximately 120,000 clones; the top ten clones represent less than 3%. The sequenced material came from PBMCs. The receptor source for this set is a man younger than 40 in good health and CMV-seronegative.

This chain uses TRBV10-3 with TRBJ2-2; D is perhaps TRBD2 (6 bases). This CDR3 contains 14 residues. CDR1 is ENHRY, CDR2 SYGVKD, per germline. V lost 3 bases to trimming and J lost 3 bases, with 8 bases between them. CDR3 bases: TGTGCCATCAGTGACAAGCGGGACACCGGGGAGCTGTTTTTT. Translating it yields CAISDKRDTGELFF.

The chain links TRBV11-3 to TRBJ2-1, with TRBD2 identical over 7 bases. The CDR3 has 14 amino acids. CDR1 and CDR2 from the germline V gene are SGHNT and YENEEA. V shed 3 bases, J shed 9 bases, and the junction held 8 bases outside the gene matches. The CDR3 sequence: CASSFGGDRGEQFF. CDR3 coding DNA: TGTGCCAGCAGCTTTGGGGGGGATCGGGGTGAGCAGTTCTTC.

The V and J genes are TRBV5-4 and TRBJ2-5, with a tentative D call TRBD2 (6 bases). Trimming took off 4 bases at V and 1 base at J, with 17 bases between the two ends. The CDR3 runs to 16 residues. Germline CDR1 is SGHNT and CDR2 is YYREEE (reference sequence). The CDR3 DNA follows: TGTGCCAGCAGCCCCGAGGGGCCCGGGGGCCAAGAGACCCAGTACTTC. Protein product: CASSPEGPGGQETQYF.

The V gene is TRBV27, the J gene TRBJ2-3; TRBD2 agrees at 14 bases. The V gene end was trimmed by 5 bases and the J gene end by 3 bases; junction bases not matched to a gene: 10. The CDR3 is 18 residues long. The germline gives CDR1 MNHEY, CDR2 SMNVEV (reference sequence). The CDR3 DNA is TGTGCCAGCAGTGCGCCGGGACTAGCGGGAGTTGGGACAGATACGCAGTATTTT. Protein product: CASSAPGLAGVGTDTQYF.

This chain joins TRBV5-6 and TRBJ1-6; D not certain. Germline V gives CDR1 SGHDT, CDR2 YYEEEE. This CDR3 contains 19 residues. The V gene lost 3 bases and the J gene lost 1 base, with 20 bases spanning the gap. The CDR3 sequence is CASSSNLDLARSYNSPLHF. Written as DNA, the CDR3 is TGTGCCAGCAGCTCCAACCTGGATCTTGCGAGGTCCTATAATTCACCCCTCCACTTT.

The V call is TRBV28, the J call TRBJ2-3; TRBD2 aligns across 8 bases. The V and J ends lost 7 bases and 4 bases, in that order; junction bases with no gene match: 10. This CDR3 has 15 residues. Germline CDR1 reads MDHEN; CDR2 reads SYDVKM. The CDR3 nucleotides are TGTGCCAGCACCTCGGGGGGGAGGGAATCAGATACGCAGTATTTT. Encoded protein: CASTSGGRESDTQYF.

V usage is TRBV7-2 and J usage is TRBJ2-3, with a possible D match to TRBD1 (6 bases). There are 17 residues in the CDR3. V was trimmed by 1 base and J by 7 bases, leaving 21 bases between them. Germline V gene sequence: CDR1 SGHTA, CDR2 FQGNSA. CDR3 nucleotide sequence: TGTGCCAGCAGCTTAGTAAGTCGGCTTCCAGGGGCCAATACGCAGTATTTT. Its protein product is CASSLVSRLPGANTQYF.

This chain joins TRBV7-9 and TRBJ1-1; D ambiguous. The CDR3 is 16 residues long. Germline lookup yields CDR1 SEHNR and CDR2 FQNEAQ (reference sequence). Trimming took 0 bases from V and 0 from J, leaving 11 bases between them. CDR3 protein: CASSLAGSPLNTEAFF. DNA of the CDR3: TGTGCCAGCAGCTTAGCGGGGAGTCCCCTGAACACTGAAGCTTTCTTT.

The CDR3 protein is CASSRDRGNTEAFF. The CDR3 DNA is TGTGCCAGCTCAAGGGACAGGGGTAACACTGAAGCTTTCTTT. V and J are TRBV18 and TRBJ1-1; 10 bases agree with TRBD1. V trimming: 5 bases; J trimming: 2 bases; junction bases outside the gene matches: 2. CDR1 KGHSH and CDR2 LQKENI come from the germline V gene. The CDR3 is 14 residues long.

This chain uses TRBV29-1 with TRBJ2-1, with D unclear. Germline V lookup: CDR1 SQVTM, CDR2 ANQGSEA. This CDR3 has 11 amino acids. V was pared by 5 bases and J by 6 bases, with 8 bases between. CDR3 sequence (DNA): TGCAGCGTTCTCAGGCTCAATGAGCAGTTCTTC. The encoded protein is CSVLRLNEQFF.

The V gene is TRBV18, the J gene TRBJ2-7, with D maybe TRBD1 (7 bases). The CDR3 totals 15 residues. V was pared by 2 bases and J by 1 base, with 12 bases between. Germline-derived CDR1 and CDR2 are KGHSH and LQKENI. In DNA, the CDR3 is TGTGCCAGCTCACCAGGGGGGACAGTATCCTACGAGCAGTACTTC. Translating it yields CASSPGGTVSYEQYF.

The chain recombines TRBV6-1 with TRBJ1-5; a weak D match, TRBD1 (6 bases). Germline CDR1 MNHNS, CDR2 SASEGT. V was shortened by 8 bases and J by 5 bases, with 16 bases between the two germline ends. The CDR3 is 14 amino acids. Here the CDR3 DNA reads TGTGCCAGCCACGCGAGGGGGGGGTATCAGCCCCAGCATTTT. Its protein product is CASHARGGYQPQHF.

This chain joins TRBV28 and TRBJ1-2; D unclear. V lost 4 bases and J 4 bases, leaving 16 bases between the germline ends. This CDR3 is 15 amino acids long. The germline V gene encodes CDR1 MDHEN and CDR2 SYDVKM. CDR3 in DNA: TGTGCCAGCAGTTCCCCGGGAGGTGCGGCCTATGGCTACACCTTC. Translated, it gives CASSSPGGAAYGYTF.

The V and J genes are TRBV1 and TRBJ1-2. TRBV1 is a pseudogene locus. This CDR3 is 15 amino acids long. The CDR3 region is CTSSHRDLANYGYTF. CDR3 nucleotides: TGCACCAGCAGCCACCGGGACTTAGCTAACTATGGCTACACCTTC.

The genes are TRBV29-1 and TRBJ2-5; D may be TRBD2 (6 bases). The end of the DNA fits TRBJ2-7 better, so the J call may be wrong. Germline CDR1 is SQVTM and CDR2 is ANQGSEA. This CDR3 contains 11 residues. Here the CDR3 reads CSAGSSYEQYF. In nucleotides, the CDR3 is TGCAGCGCCGGGAGCTCCTACGAGCAGTACTTC.

V is TRBV27 and J is TRBJ2-1, with TRBD2 matching over 9 bases. Trimming took 0 bases from V and 3 from J; bases not matched to a gene: 3. The CDR3 is 16 residues long. CDR1 and CDR2 from the germline V gene are MNHEY and SMNVEV (reference sequence). CDR3 loop: CASSLSGLADYNEQFF. The CDR3 DNA is TGTGCCAGCAGTTTATCGGGACTAGCAGACTACAATGAGCAGTTCTTC.

The chain links TRBV11-3 to TRBJ1-1, with 7 nucleotides matching TRBD1. The ends lost 0 bases at V and 2 bases at J; junction bases unmatched: 9. CDR1 SGHNT and CDR2 YENEEA come from the germline V gene. This CDR3 comprises 17 residues. In nucleotides, the CDR3 is TGTGCCAGCAGCTTAGATCCCTCGACAGGGCTCAACACTGAAGCTTTCTTT. It yields the protein CASSLDPSTGLNTEAFF.

This chain connects TRBV6-6 to TRBJ2-2; D not resolved. The germline V gene has CDR1 MNHNY and CDR2 SVGAGI (reference sequence). This CDR3 region has 16 residues. V was cut by 2 bases and J by 0 bases, with 10 bases left in between. CDR3 residues: CASSYSLRSNTGELFF. The DNA of the CDR3 is TGTGCCAGCAGTTACAGTTTGCGGTCGAACACCGGGGAGCTGTTTTTT.

The chain has TRBV9 and TRBJ2-1, with a possible D match to TRBD2 (5 bases). CDR1 and CDR2 (germline): SGDLS, YYNGEE. V shed 1 base and J shed 3 bases, with 14 bases lying between them. CDR3 length: 16 amino acids. The CDR3 protein is CASSVKADDYYNEQFF. The DNA of the CDR3 is TGTGCCAGCAGCGTAAAAGCGGACGACTACTACAATGAGCAGTTCTTC.

The chain links TRBV5-4 to TRBJ2-5; 10 bases map to TRBD2. The CDR3 has 16 amino acids. Germline V gene sequence: CDR1 SGHNT, CDR2 YYREEE (reference sequence). J gave up 4 bases and V 4 bases, and 10 bases lay outside the gene matches. The CDR3, as DNA: TGTGCCAGCAGCCCCGCCGGAGCGGGAGGGGCAGAGACCCAGTACTTC. Amino acid sequence: CASSPAGAGGAETQYF.